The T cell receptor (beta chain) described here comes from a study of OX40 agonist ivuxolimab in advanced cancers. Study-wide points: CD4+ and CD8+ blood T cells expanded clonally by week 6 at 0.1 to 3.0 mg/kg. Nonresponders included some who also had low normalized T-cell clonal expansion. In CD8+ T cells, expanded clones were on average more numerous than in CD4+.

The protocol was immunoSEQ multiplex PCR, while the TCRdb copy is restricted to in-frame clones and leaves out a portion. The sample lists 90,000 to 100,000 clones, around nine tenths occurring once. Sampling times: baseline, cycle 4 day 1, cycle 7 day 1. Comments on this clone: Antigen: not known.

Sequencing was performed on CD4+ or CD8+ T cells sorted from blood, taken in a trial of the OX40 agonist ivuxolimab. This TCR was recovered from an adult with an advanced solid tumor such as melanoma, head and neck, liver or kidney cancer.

The CDR3 loop reads CASGQLAGGPDTQYF. As DNA, the CDR3 is TGTGCCAGTGGCCAACTAGCGGGAGGACCAGATACGCAGTATTTT. The chain employs TRBV19 and TRBJ2-3; 12 bases are shared with TRBD2. The V and J ends lost 8 bases and 4 bases, in that order; junction bases with no gene match: 7. The CDR3 contains 15 residues. CDR1 and CDR2 from the germline V gene are LNHDA and SQIVND (reference sequence).